The 24 T cell receptor beta chains below were found in one sample sequenced in a study of blood T cell repertoires in COVID-19 (dated by TCRdb to 2018 to 2020). Libraries came from the immunoSEQ multiplex PCR assay. TCRdb re-hosts the immuneACCESS table, in-frame sequences only. Its copies lack some clones; in the studies checked, an unresolved V gene accounts for under half of them, and the cause for the rest is not known. The sample includes 340,000 or so clones, with roughly 85% observed a single time. Approximately 4% of the sample is taken by the ten largest. Sequencing was performed on PBMCs or T cells enriched from blood (not recorded which). These receptors were collected from a woman aged 40 to 49 with acute COVID-19.

V usage is TRBV5-1 and J usage is TRBJ2-4; D possibly corresponds to TRBD2 (6 bases). The CDR3 runs to 12 residues. In germline, CDR1 is SGHRS, CDR2 YFSETQ. Deletions cut 3 bases from V and 6 bases from J, with 7 bases between. CDR3 sequence (DNA): TGCGCCAGCAGCTCGGAGGGAAACATTCAGTACTTC. It encodes CASSSEGNIQYF.

The V gene is TRBV11-1, the J gene TRBJ2-7, with TRBD2 as a possible D gene (5 bases). From germline, CDR1 is SGHAT and CDR2 FQDESV (reference sequence). This CDR3 has 14 residues. The V end was cut by 2 bases, the J end by 5 bases, with 13 bases between. This chain's CDR3 is CASSLSREKDEQYF. As DNA, the CDR3 is TGTGCCAGCAGCTTATCAAGGGAGAAGGACGAGCAGTACTTC.

This CDR3 reads CASSLKASATYEQYF. In DNA, the CDR3 is TGTGCCAGCAGTTTGAAAGCCAGCGCTACCTACGAGCAGTACTTC. The rearrangement joins TRBV6-5 to TRBJ2-7; D call uncertain. The CDR3 is 15 residues long. Per the germline V gene, CDR1 is MNHEY and CDR2 is SVGAGI. V was shortened by 4 bases and J by 2 bases, with 15 bases between the two germline ends.

The gene calls are TRBV13 and TRBJ1-2; weak D call: TRBD1 (5 bases). The V end was cut by 5 bases, the J end by 5 bases, with 12 bases between. CDR1 PRHDT and CDR2 FYEKMQ come from the germline V gene (reference sequence). There are 13 residues in the CDR3. The CDR3 bases are TGTGCCAGCAGCCAACTCGGGGGGTATGGCTACACCTTC. It translates to CASSQLGGYGYTF.

This chain joins TRBV9 and TRBJ1-5; tentatively, D is TRBD1 (5 bases). The germline V gene has CDR1 SGDLS and CDR2 YYNGEE. The CDR3 covers 14 residues. The V end lost 0 bases, the J end lost 6 bases, and 10 bases lay between the germline ends. CDR3 sequence: CASSVGQGSQPQHF. As DNA, the CDR3 is TGTGCCAGCAGCGTAGGCCAGGGTAGTCAGCCCCAGCATTTT.

This clone was recorded only once. This sequence joins TRBV18 and TRBJ1-1, with 9 bases aligning to TRBD1. The J segment lost 3 bases and the V segment lost 8 bases, leaving 4 bases of the junction unmatched. CDR1 KGHSH and CDR2 LQKENI come from the germline V gene. This CDR3 region has 13 residues. The CDR3 loop is CASAGQGDTEAFF. CDR3 DNA sequence: TGTGCCAGCGCGGGACAGGGTGACACTGAAGCTTTCTTT.

The chain joins TRBV19 to TRBJ1-1; TRBD1 agrees at 7 bases. Germline CDR1 is LNHDA and CDR2 is SQIVND (reference sequence). This CDR3 has 13 residues. With 5 bases clipped from V and 6 bases from J, the junction kept 6 bases outside the gene matches. Written as DNA, the CDR3 is TGTGCCAGTAGTGGCAGGGGGAGATCTGAAGCTTTCTTT. As protein: CASSGRGRSEAFF.

This clone was seen only a few times. The chain employs TRBV7-9 and TRBJ1-1, with TRBD1 matching over 7 bases. Looked up from germline, CDR1 is SEHNR and CDR2 is FQNEAQ (reference sequence). The CDR3 runs to 14 residues. The V and J ends lost 2 bases and 5 bases, in that order; junction bases with no gene match: 5. The CDR3 spells CASSLMGTETEAFF. CDR3 DNA sequence: TGTGCCAGCAGCTTAATGGGGACAGAAACTGAAGCTTTCTTT.

The chain has TRBV5-1 and TRBJ1-3; D is perhaps TRBD1 (5 bases). This CDR3 has 23 amino acids. The germline gives CDR1 SGHRS, CDR2 YFSETQ. Trimming took off 0 bases at V and 1 base at J, with 32 bases between the two ends. The DNA of the CDR3 is TGCGCCAGCAGCTTGGTAGTTATAGACGGTAGTAGGCCCTCAGGGCTTTCTGGAAACACCATATATTTT. The encoded protein is CASSLVVIDGSRPSGLSGNTIYF.

V and J are TRBV2 and TRBJ1-5, with TRBD1 identical over 8 bases. This CDR3 is 18 amino acids long. Germline lookup yields CDR1 SNHLY and CDR2 FYNNEI. J was trimmed by 7 bases and V by 0 bases; bases with no gene match: 14. The DNA for the CDR3 is TGTGCCAGCAGTGAAGCTGGGGGACGACAGGGGATAAACCAGCCCCAGCATTTT. Translated, it gives CASSEAGGRQGINQPQHF.

The rearrangement links TRBV7-2 to TRBJ2-7, with a tentative D call TRBD2 (7 bases). V was shortened by 0 bases and J by 5 bases, with 14 bases between the two germline ends. CDR3 length equals 15 residues. The germline V gene encodes CDR1 SGHTA and CDR2 FQGNSA. The CDR3 region has the DNA TGTGCCAGCAGCTTAGCAGGGGGGGAGTACGACGAGCAGTACTTC. Translating it yields CASSLAGGEYDEQYF.

The chain has TRBV5-4 and TRBJ2-1; 7 bases agree with TRBD1. CDR3 length: 18 amino acids. V trimming: 1 base; J trimming: 0 bases; junction bases outside the gene matches: 10. Germline CDR1 SGHNT, CDR2 YYREEE (reference sequence). As DNA, the CDR3 is TGTGCCAGCAGCTTGCTTCTCGGGACAGCGAGCTCCTACAATGAGCAGTTCTTC. Residues: CASSLLLGTASSYNEQFF. Full variable domain (outside the CDR3, taken from reference TRBV5-4 and TRBJ2-1): ETGVTQSPTHLIKTRGQQVTLRCSSQSGHNTVSWYQQALGQGPQFIFQYYREEENGRGNFPPRFSGLQFPNYSSELNVNALELDDSALYLCASSLLLGTASSYNEQFFGPGTRLTVL.

The CDR3 nucleotides read TGTGCCAGTAGTATGGGCAGGCGACAGGGCTACACCTTC. It is translated as CASSMGRRQGYTF. The chain has TRBV19 and TRBJ1-2; D is perhaps TRBD1 (5 bases). Germline loops: CDR1 LNHDA, CDR2 SQIVND (reference sequence). The CDR3 is 13 amino acids. The germline V and J ends were trimmed by 3 bases and 8 bases, with 13 bases remaining between them.

The rearrangement joins TRBV19 to TRBJ2-6; the match to TRBD2 covers 8 bases. CDR3 size: 18 residues. Germline CDR1 is LNHDA and CDR2 is SQIVND (reference sequence). With 5 bases clipped from V and 0 bases from J, the junction kept 9 bases outside the gene matches. The CDR3 here is CASSLRGGGTSGANVLTF. DNA of the CDR3: TGTGCCAGTAGTCTCCGGGGCGGGGGGACCTCTGGGGCCAACGTCCTGACTTTC.

The V call is TRBV7-2, the J call TRBJ2-7; 9 bases line up with TRBD2. This CDR3 comprises 16 residues. The trim removed 1 base at V and 7 bases at J, leaving 11 bases unmatched. CDR1 and CDR2 from the germline V gene are SGHTA and FQGNSA. The CDR3 DNA sequence: TGTGCCAGCAGCTTAGGCGGGGCTAGCGGGACTTTTGAGCAGTACTTC. This encodes CASSLGGASGTFEQYF.

This sequence joins TRBV19 and TRBJ2-2; 7 bases line up with TRBD2. Unmatched junction bases numbered 6, after V lost 8 bases and J lost 0 bases. In germline, CDR1 is LNHDA, CDR2 SQIVND (reference sequence). The CDR3 length is 15 residues. The CDR3 region is CASRAGEANTGELFF. CDR3 DNA: TGTGCCAGTCGGGCGGGAGAGGCGAACACCGGGGAGCTGTTTTTT. The full variable domain, in which reference TRBV19 and TRBJ2-2 provide the parts outside the CDR3, is DGGITQSPKYLFRKEGQNVTLSCEQNLNHDAMYWYRQDPGQGLRLIYYSQIVNDFQKGDIAEGYSVSREKKESFPLTVTSAQKNPTAFYLCASRAGEANTGELFFGEGSRLTVL.

The chain combines TRBV19 with TRBJ2-3, with TRBD2 identical over 8 bases. The germline V gene encodes CDR1 LNHDA and CDR2 SQIVND (reference sequence). This CDR3 contains 15 residues. Trimming removed 10 bases from V and 2 bases from J; junction bases left unmatched: 11. In DNA, the CDR3 is TGTGCCACCCAGCCCGGGACTAGGTACACAGATACGCAGTATTTT. It is translated as CATQPGTRYTDTQYF.

This sequence joins TRBV5-1 and TRBJ1-3; tentatively, D is TRBD1 (6 bases). The CDR3 spans 15 residues. V was pared by 1 base and J by 6 bases, with 14 bases between. Germline V CDR1 and CDR2: SGHRS, YFSETQ. Written as DNA, the CDR3 is TGCGCCAGCAGCTTGAATGCAGCAGGGGAAAACACCATATATTTT. Its translation is CASSLNAAGENTIYF.

The gene calls are TRBV7-9 and TRBJ2-1; tentative D call: TRBD2 (6 bases). Per germline, CDR1 SEHNR and CDR2 FQNEAQ (reference sequence). The CDR3 totals 15 residues. Trimming removed 1 base from V and 3 bases from J, with 10 bases in between. CDR3 DNA: TGTGCCAGCAGCTTAGTGCGGAGGGTCTACAATGAGCAGTTCTTC. The encoded protein is CASSLVRRVYNEQFF.

The rearrangement uses TRBV6-2 or TRBV6-3 and TRBJ1-5, with TRBD1 as a possible D gene (6 bases). V lost 5 bases, J lost 1 base, and 18 bases lay in between. CDR3 length: 17 residues. Germline V CDR1 and CDR2: MNHEY, SVGEGT. CDR3 region: CASSQNKGTISNQPQHF. The CDR3 DNA reads as TGTGCCAGCAGTCAAAACAAGGGGACAATAAGCAATCAGCCCCAGCATTTT.

This chain links TRBV7-9 with TRBJ1-2; weak D call: TRBD1 (5 bases). Between the trimmed V and J ends, which lost 1 base and 8 bases, there was a span of 20 bases. The CDR3 has 16 amino acids. Germline V gene sequence: CDR1 SEHNR, CDR2 FQNEAQ (reference sequence). CDR3 protein: CASSLEVTGRAEGYTF. The CDR3 DNA is TGTGCCAGCAGCTTAGAGGTCACAGGCCGGGCCGAAGGCTACACCTTC.

The rearrangement links TRBV6-2 or TRBV6-3 to TRBJ2-5, with TRBD2 identical over 13 bases. Looked up from germline, CDR1 is MNHEY and CDR2 is SVGEGT. There are 17 residues in the CDR3. The trim removed 2 bases at V and 4 bases at J, leaving 7 bases unmatched. The chain's CDR3 is CASSYPGLAGFPETQYF. Written as DNA, the CDR3 is TGTGCCAGCAGTTACCCGGGACTAGCGGGGTTCCCAGAGACCCAGTACTTC.

This clone was seen only once. The sample carries other DNA sequences with the same CDR3. V usage is TRBV12-3 or TRBV12-4 and J usage is TRBJ1-2; a weak D match, TRBD1 (5 bases). V dropped 3 bases and J dropped 0 bases, with 5 bases sitting between them. The CDR3 length is 13 residues. CDR3 residues: CASSLTANYGYTF. The CDR3 nucleotides read TGTGCCAGCAGTTTGACAGCTAACTATGGCTACACCTTC.

The chain joins TRBV21-1 to TRBJ2-7; the tabulated D call, TRBD1, remains unverified against the DNA. TRBV21-1 is deemed a pseudogene. There are 15 residues in the CDR3. In nucleotides, the CDR3 is TGTGCCAGCAGCAAAGACTGGGGGCGCGCCTACGAGCAGTACTTC. This gives the protein CASSKDWGRAYEQYF.